The entry below describes one T cell receptor beta chain. The record originates from a study of blood T cell repertoires in COVID-19. Study at large: Nucleic acid was either cDNA or gDNA, and it came from T cells, B-cell-depleted T cells, or PBMCs.

TCRdb's copy holds only in-frame clones and misses some; the assay was immunoSEQ multiplex PCR. The sample lists more than 350,000 clones, more than 70% occurring once. CDR1 and CDR2 (germline): LNHDA, SQIVND (reference sequence). Unmatched junction bases numbered 13, after V lost 6 bases and J lost 0 bases. The CDR3 is 19 residues long. The specimen sequenced was peripheral blood. The clonotype comes from a woman in her 30s with COVID-19, enrolled during active disease. The chain couples TRBV19 to TRBJ2-1; 11 bases fit TRBD2. CDR3 DNA: TGTGCCAGTAGGGCCCTGACTAGCGGGACGGGGGGCTCCTACAATGAGCAGTTCTTC. It yields the protein CASRALTSGTGGSYNEQFF.